Sequencing of this T cell receptor beta chain was carried out in a study of cytomegalovirus exposure and HLA in healthy donors. General study findings and limits: Evidence from a later analysis indicated that most CMV-associated TCR beta chains looked HLA-restricted. Listed as cytomegalovirus-associated were 150 or so TCR beta chains. For TCR beta chains, V- and J-gene trimming was later linked to a missense DCLRE1C variant.

This PCR relied on a set of 60 Vbeta primers and 13 Jbeta primers. Clones were read by immunoSEQ multiplex PCR, and TCRdb kept only the in-frame ones, dropping some. The data contain around 130,000 clones, roughly two thirds of them singletons. Germline V gene sequence: CDR1 MDHEN, CDR2 SYDVKM. V shed 7 bases and J 6 bases; nucleotides not matched to a gene: 8. This CDR3 comprises 15 residues. Comments on this clone: Its antigen is not identified.

This chain uses TRBV28 with TRBJ2-2; 10 bases are shared with TRBD1. This clonotype originated in a man younger than 45 in good health and CMV-seropositive. Sequenced material: PBMCs. DNA for the CDR3: TGTGCCAGCACCGACAGGGGGCGAAGGGCCGGGGAGCTGTTTTTT. This sequence encodes CASTDRGRRAGELFF.